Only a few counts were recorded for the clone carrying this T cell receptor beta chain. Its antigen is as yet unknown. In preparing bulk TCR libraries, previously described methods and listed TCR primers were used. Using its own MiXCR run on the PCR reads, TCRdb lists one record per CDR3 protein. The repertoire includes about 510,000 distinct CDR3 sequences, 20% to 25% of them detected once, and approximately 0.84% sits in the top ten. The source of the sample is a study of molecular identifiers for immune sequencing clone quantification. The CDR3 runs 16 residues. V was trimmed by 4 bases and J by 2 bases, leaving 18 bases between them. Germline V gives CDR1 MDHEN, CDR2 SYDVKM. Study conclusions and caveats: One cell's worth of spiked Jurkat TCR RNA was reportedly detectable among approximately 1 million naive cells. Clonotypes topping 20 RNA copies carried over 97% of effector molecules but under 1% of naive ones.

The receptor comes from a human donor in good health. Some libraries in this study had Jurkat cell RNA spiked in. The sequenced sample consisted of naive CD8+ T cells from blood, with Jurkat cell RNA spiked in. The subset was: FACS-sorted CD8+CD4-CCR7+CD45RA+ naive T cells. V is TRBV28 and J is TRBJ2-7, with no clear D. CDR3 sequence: CASSYPATDNTYEQYF. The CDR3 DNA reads TGTGCCAGCAGTTACCCCGCCACAGACAATACCTACGAGCAGTACTTC.